The 11 T cell receptor beta chains presented below share a single source sample, sequenced in a study of human T cells and chemical hapten exposure. Time point meaning: patch test 3, about 24 weeks after DPC sensitization. Stated treatment: therapeutic diphenylcyclopropenone sensitization with weekly scalp DPC. TCRdb reanalysed the RACE reads using MiXCR and keeps one entry per CDR3 protein. The sample consists of roughly 84,000 distinct CDR3 sequences, under 14% of them appearing once. This specimen was whole blood, taken in connection with sensitization to the hapten diphenylcyclopropenone (DPC). These receptors were obtained from a woman between 45 and 65 years old with alopecia areata. Some clones in this sample may be carry-over from other donors' samples.

A note on this clonotype: A much bigger clone sits one base away, suggesting this may be a read error. The rearrangement uses TRBV20-1 and TRBJ2-5; perhaps TRBD2 as D (6 bases). Germline-derived CDR1 and CDR2 are DFQATT and SNEGSKA (reference sequence). The CDR3 loop spans 15 amino acids. V was shortened by 0 bases and J by 7 bases, with 18 bases between the two germline ends. The CDR3 region has the DNA TGCAGTGCTAGAGACTCCGGGACGCCAGCGGGGACCCAGTACTTC. Its translation: CSARDSGTPAGTQYF.

The table lists this clonotype with many counts. The chain recombines TRBV7-6 with TRBJ1-6, with 7 bases that match TRBD1. CDR3 length: 16 residues. Trimming removed 2 bases from V and 7 bases from J; junction bases left unmatched: 8. The germline V gene encodes CDR1 SGHVS and CDR2 FNYEAQ. The CDR3 nucleotides are TGTGCCAGCAGCTTAAGTGTGGACAGGACGAATTCACCCCTCCACTTT. Its protein product is CASSLSVDRTNSPLHF.

This clonotype came up many times. This chain joins TRBV21-1 and TRBJ2-1; the tabulated D call, TRBD2, remains unverified against the DNA. TRBV21-1 is a documented pseudogene. There are 15 residues in the CDR3. CDR3 in amino acids: CASFPMDYPYNEQFF. CDR3 sequence (DNA): TGTGCCAGCTTCCCAATGGACTATCCCTACAATGAGCAGTTCTTC.

This clonotype has at least ten counts. The chain couples TRBV28 to TRBJ2-7; D gene unclear. CDR1 and CDR2 from the germline V gene are MDHEN and SYDVKM. The germline V and J ends were trimmed by 6 bases and 2 bases, with 11 bases remaining between them. The CDR3 extends over 13 amino acids. The CDR3 sequence is CASRRGLAYEQYF. The CDR3 bases are TGTGCCAGCAGGCGCGGCTTGGCCTACGAGCAGTACTTC.

The genes are TRBV29-1 and TRBJ1-2; D is ambiguous. V lost 5 bases and J lost 0, with 13 bases in between. Germline CDR1 SQVTM, CDR2 ANQGSEA. This CDR3 contains 14 residues. DNA of the CDR3: TGCAGCGTTAGGCCAGACGTCTCTAACTATGGCTACACCTTC. Its translation: CSVRPDVSNYGYTF.

This clonotype appeared a few times. The rearrangement uses TRBV29-1 and TRBJ1-1; the D gene is possibly TRBD1 (5 bases). The CDR3 extends over 13 amino acids. Looked up from germline, CDR1 is SQVTM and CDR2 is ANQGSEA. V was trimmed by 5 bases and J by 4 bases, leaving 14 bases between them. This chain's CDR3 is CSVNPGMATEAFF. CDR3 nucleotide sequence: TGCAGCGTTAACCCAGGGATGGCCACTGAAGCTTTCTTT.

This clonotype appeared many times. The rearrangement uses TRBV18 and TRBJ1-2; D is uncertain. This CDR3 has 15 residues. Trimming removed 3 bases at V and 2 bases at J, with 13 bases between. The germline CDR1 and CDR2 sequences are KGHSH and LQKENI. The CDR3 sequence: CASSPVTGPNYGYTF. Written as DNA, the CDR3 is TGTGCCAGCTCACCGGTGACCGGACCCAACTATGGCTACACCTTC.

The chain recombines TRBV29-1 with TRBJ1-3; D ambiguous. This CDR3 region has 14 residues. Germline V gene lookup returns CDR1 SQVTM and CDR2 ANQGSEA. V shed 6 bases and J shed 0 bases, with 12 bases lying between them. The CDR3 sequence is CSVSTRNSGNTIYF. The CDR3 DNA sequence: TGCAGCGTCTCTACGCGGAACTCTGGAAACACCATATATTTT.

This clonotype was found a few times. This rearrangement joins TRBV27 to TRBJ1-2; TRBD1 might be the D (6 bases). V lost 2 bases, J lost 4 bases, and 14 bases lay in between. Per the germline V gene, CDR1 is MNHEY and CDR2 is SMNVEV (reference sequence). This CDR3 is 15 amino acids long. The DNA for the CDR3 is TGTGCCAGCAGTTTAAGAACAGGGAGTTCCTATGGCTACACCTTC. Residues: CASSLRTGSSYGYTF.

This clonotype was seen at least ten times. The chain employs TRBV10-3 and TRBJ2-7; TRBD2 is a possible D gene (6 bases). The germline CDR1 and CDR2 sequences are ENHRY and SYGVKD. The CDR3 contains 13 residues. V dropped 8 bases and J dropped 0 bases, with 11 bases sitting between them. The CDR3 nucleotides are TGTGCCATCGGGACTTCCCGCTCCTACGAGCAGTACTTC. It is translated as CAIGTSRSYEQYF.

The table lists this clonotype with many counts. The V gene is TRBV10-3, the J gene TRBJ1-1; D is perhaps TRBD1 (6 bases). The CDR3 consists of 14 residues. Trimming pared 0 bases from V and 7 bases from J, leaving 12 bases between. CDR1 is ENHRY and CDR2 is SYGVKD in the germline V gene. CDR3 coding DNA: TGTGCCATCAGTGAGTCAGGGGGGCGCCTTGAAGCTTTCTTT. Amino acids: CAISESGGRLEAFF.